Reported below is one TCR beta chain. Its antigen is undetermined. CDR3 length: 15 amino acids. With 2 bases removed from V and 1 base from J, the gap between germline ends came to 6 bases. The V gene's germline CDR1 is LGHNT and CDR2 FRNRAP. The assay was immunoSEQ multiplex PCR, and TCRdb's table has in-frame clones only and misses some. The data contain roughly 54,000 clones, roughly 84% of them singletons. Described time point: week 35, safety follow-up. Vaccination used 300 ug of mutant IDH1 20-mer peptide per dose, with topical imiquimod. During weeks 1, 3, 5, 7, 11, 15, 19 and 23, patients received eight vaccinations. This sample is part of a study of a mutant IDH1 vaccine in newly diagnosed glioma. Study information: Of treated patients, approximately 62% were men and about 38% women, averaging around 42 years. Visit V12 was at week 35; visit V13 was at week 47.

This sample comprised PBMCs, obtained from a glioma patient whose treatment included an IDH1 peptide vaccine. The clonotype comes from a woman between 18 and 29 years old with glioma. The chain couples TRBV12-5 to TRBJ2-6; D is unresolved. The CDR3: CASGLKGSGANVLTF. CDR3 DNA sequence: TGTGCTAGTGGTTTGAAGGGATCTGGGGCCAACGTCCTGACTTTC.